This T cell receptor beta chain was recorded in a study of blood T cell repertoires in COVID-19. Study-wide background: From T cells, B-cell-depleted T cells, or PBMCs came the material, which was cDNA or gDNA.

Original handling: Amplification of reference gene primers provided the estimated nucleated cell counts. Profiled with immunoSEQ multiplex PCR; TCRdb holds only in-frame clones, not every one. V, J and clone size reflect that table, while D and trimming were determined from the DNA. The table includes under 35,000 clones, 80% to 90% detected once. Germline CDR1 and CDR2: SGHDN and FVKESK. The CDR3 runs 16 residues. Trimming removed 3 bases from V and 5 bases from J; junction bases left unmatched: 8. The TCR was taken from a man aged 60 to 69 with acute or convalescent COVID-19. Sequencing input: peripheral blood. The chain recombines TRBV14 with TRBJ2-1; 9 bases match TRBD2. CDR3 protein: CASSQGLLAGDNEQFF. Here the CDR3 DNA reads TGTGCCAGCAGCCAGGGGCTTTTAGCGGGAGACAATGAGCAGTTCTTC.